Presented here are 23 T cell receptor beta chains from one specimen sequenced in a study of siplizumab effects on memory and regulatory T cells. Data came from immunoSEQ multiplex PCR; TCRdb stores just in-frame clones and leaves some out. The table includes under 140,000 clones, about nine tenths detected once. The specimen was CD4+ T cells sorted from blood. The receptor set was obtained from a human donor in good health.

This clone was recorded only once. The CDR3 region is CASSRGQGSADTQYF. CDR3 DNA sequence: TGTGCCAGCAGCCGAGGACAGGGGAGCGCAGATACGCAGTATTTT. The V gene is TRBV11-3, the J gene TRBJ2-3, with 9 bases identical to TRBD1. Germline-derived CDR1 and CDR2 are SGHNT and YENEEA. The CDR3 has 15 residues. Germline trimming cut 5 bases from V and 4 bases from J; bases unmatched to any gene: 7.

The chain couples TRBV7-9 to TRBJ2-3; D is unresolved. The V and J ends lost 2 bases and 0 bases respectively, with 12 bases between them. Germline CDR1 reads SEHNR; CDR2 reads FQNEAQ (reference sequence). This CDR3 is built from 16 residues. This chain's CDR3 is CASSLFSLGSTDTQYF. The CDR3 region has the DNA TGTGCCAGCAGCTTATTTTCCCTGGGTAGCACAGATACGCAGTATTTT.

J is TRBJ2-1 and V is TRBV5-4; 10 nucleotides line up with TRBD2. Germline V gene sequence: CDR1 SGHNT, CDR2 YYREEE (reference sequence). Trimming at V came to 1 base and at J to 3 bases, leaving 1 base not matched to a gene. CDR3 size: 15 residues. Here the CDR3 reads CASSLTSGDYNEQFF. As DNA, the CDR3 is TGTGCCAGCAGCTTGACTAGCGGGGACTACAATGAGCAGTTCTTC.

The chain is built from TRBV7-9 and TRBJ1-4, with TRBD1 matching over 7 bases. CDR1 is SEHNR, CDR2 FQNEAQ, per germline (reference sequence). Losses at the gene ends were 5 bases for V and 2 bases for J; bases not matched to a gene: 14. The CDR3 is made up of 18 amino acids. CDR3 DNA sequence: TGTGCCAGCAGCCGAGGGACAGCCGGGTACGGCACTAATGAAAAACTGTTTTTT. Protein sequence: CASSRGTAGYGTNEKLFF.

The chain carries TRBV7-2 and TRBJ2-5, with D uncertain. With 0 bases removed from V and 1 base from J, the gap between germline ends came to 12 bases. The CDR3 covers 16 residues. The V gene's germline CDR1 is SGHTA and CDR2 FQGNSA. CDR3 in DNA: TGTGCCAGCAGCTTAGCGATGGCCTATCCCCAAGAGACCCAGTACTTC. Amino acids: CASSLAMAYPQETQYF.

The V and J genes are TRBV27 and TRBJ2-7; 8 bases line up with TRBD2. Trimming cost V 4 bases and J 1 base; bases outside gene matches: 15. This CDR3 comprises 18 residues. Germline CDR1 reads MNHEY; CDR2 reads SMNVEV (reference sequence). The CDR3 protein is CASSSRGGPTGGSYEQYF. DNA for the CDR3: TGTGCCAGCAGTTCCAGGGGTGGCCCTACGGGAGGGTCCTACGAGCAGTACTTC.

The chain uses TRBV15 and TRBJ2-1, with TRBD1 matching over 7 bases. J lost 3 bases, V lost 5 bases, and 4 bases had no gene match. The CDR3 consists of 14 residues. From germline, CDR1 is LNHNV and CDR2 YYDKDF (reference sequence). CDR3 in DNA: TGTGCCACCAGCTTAGGGGGCAGCTACAATGAGCAGTTCTTC. Translated: CATSLGGSYNEQFF.

J is TRBJ2-6 and V is TRBV18; D gene ambiguous. Trimming pared 3 bases from V and 4 bases from J, leaving 7 bases between. The CDR3 has 14 amino acids. Germline CDR1 reads KGHSH; CDR2 reads LQKENI. The CDR3 bases are TGTGCCAGCTCACCTTCCGAGGGGGCCAACGTCCTGACTTTC. It translates to CASSPSEGANVLTF.

The chain combines TRBV5-1 with TRBJ1-4, with D uncertain. With 3 bases removed from V and 0 bases from J, the gap between germline ends came to 9 bases. Germline V gene lookup returns CDR1 SGHRS and CDR2 YFSETQ. The length of the CDR3 is 15 residues. The CDR3: CASSSDPATNEKLFF. The CDR3 region has the DNA TGCGCCAGCAGCTCAGACCCAGCAACTAATGAAAAACTGTTTTTT.

In this sample, this clone turned up a few times. The V call is TRBV15, the J call TRBJ2-2, with D tentatively TRBD2 (6 bases). CDR1 is LNHNV, CDR2 YYDKDF, per germline (reference sequence). The length of the CDR3 is 18 residues. Trimming pared 0 bases from V and 3 bases from J, leaving 17 bases between. The CDR3 is CATSRDLTGDRYTGELFF. The CDR3 DNA is TGTGCCACCAGCAGAGATTTAACGGGGGACCGATACACCGGGGAGCTGTTTTTT. The whole variable domain, remainder taken from reference TRBV15 and TRBJ2-2, is DAMVIQNPRYQVTQFGKPVTLSCSQTLNHNVMYWYQQKSSQAPKLLFHYYDKDFNNEADTPDNFQSRRPNTSFCFLDIRSPGLGDTAMYLCATSRDLTGDRYTGELFFGEGSRLTVL.

The CDR3 sequence is CASSSTGNSPLHF. CDR3 bases: TGTGCCAGCAGCTCTACAGGGAATTCACCCCTCCACTTT. The rearrangement uses TRBV5-5 and TRBJ1-6; possibly TRBD1 for D (6 bases). The CDR3 runs 13 residues. V dropped 3 bases and J dropped 7 bases, with 8 bases sitting between them. Germline lookup yields CDR1 SGHKS and CDR2 YYEKEE (reference sequence).

The rearrangement uses TRBV30 and TRBJ1-6; D gene uncertain. The CDR3 spans 16 residues. V lost 2 bases and J 7 bases, leaving 18 bases between the germline ends. Per the germline V gene, CDR1 is GTSNPN and CDR2 is SVGIG (reference sequence). Here the CDR3 reads CAWSKSWGQANSPLHF. CDR3 sequence (DNA): TGTGCCTGGAGTAAGTCGTGGGGTCAGGCGAATTCACCCCTCCACTTT.

The CDR3 loop reads CASRSLAGALYEQYF. CDR3 coding DNA: TGTGCCAGCAGATCCCTAGCGGGGGCACTCTACGAGCAGTACTTC. The V and J genes are TRBV6-5 and TRBJ2-7; 10 nucleotides agree with TRBD2. V shed 6 bases, J shed 3 bases, and the junction held 8 bases outside the gene matches. This CDR3 spans 15 amino acids. CDR1 and CDR2 from the germline V gene are MNHEY and SVGAGI.

This chain links TRBV6-5 with TRBJ1-3, with D hard to call. Germline V lookup: CDR1 MNHEY, CDR2 SVGAGI. Trimming removed 0 bases at V and 0 bases at J, with 9 bases between. The CDR3 runs 16 residues. The CDR3 spells CASSYSPGYSGNTIYF. For the CDR3, the DNA is TGTGCCAGCAGTTACTCGCCGGGCTACTCTGGAAACACCATATATTTT.

This chain uses TRBV15 with TRBJ2-5, with 9 positions matching TRBD1. The CDR3 length is 15 residues. CDR1 is LNHNV, CDR2 YYDKDF, per germline (reference sequence). J was trimmed by 8 bases and V by 3 bases; bases with no gene match: 10. CDR3 nucleotides: TGTGCCACCAGCAGGGACGGGGACAGGGCTGACACCCAGTACTTC. This translates into CATSRDGDRADTQYF.

This clone was found once. This chain connects TRBV14 to TRBJ2-5; no clear D gene. Germline-derived CDR1 and CDR2 are SGHDN and FVKESK. The CDR3 loop spans 11 amino acids. V lost 5 bases, J lost 3 bases, and 4 bases lay in between. The CDR3 reads CASSAKETQYF. The CDR3 coding sequence is TGTGCCAGCAGCGCTAAAGAGACCCAGTACTTC.

V usage is TRBV6-4 and J usage is TRBJ1-6; no clear D. The germline CDR1 and CDR2 sequences are MRHNA and SNTAGT. V lost 3 bases and J lost 6, with 9 bases in between. The length of the CDR3 is 14 residues. CDR3 coding DNA: TGTGCCAGCAGTGAGGCAGGCAGTAATTCACCCCTCCACTTT. Its translation is CASSEAGSNSPLHF.

The chain combines TRBV7-2 with TRBJ2-7; 9 nucleotides line up with TRBD1. The CDR3 contains 14 residues. Trimming cost V 5 bases and J 5 bases; bases outside gene matches: 7. Germline-derived CDR1 and CDR2 are SGHTA and FQGNSA. Here the CDR3 reads CASSLRDRVNEQYF. DNA of the CDR3: TGTGCCAGCAGCCTCCGGGACAGGGTAAACGAGCAGTACTTC.

The chain employs TRBV5-8 and TRBJ1-5; D is ambiguous. V shed 2 bases and J shed 1 base, with 13 bases lying between them. The CDR3 is made up of 16 amino acids. Per germline, CDR1 SGHTS and CDR2 YDEGEE. The CDR3 spells CASSFDIGLSNQPQHF. CDR3 DNA: TGTGCCAGCAGCTTCGACATTGGGTTAAGCAATCAGCCCCAGCATTTT.

The chain is built from TRBV6-1 and TRBJ2-2, with 7 bases aligning to TRBD1. The V and J ends lost 6 bases and 4 bases, in that order; junction bases with no gene match: 5. The CDR3 sequence is 14 residues long. Germline V gene sequence: CDR1 MNHNS, CDR2 SASEGT. The CDR3 region is CASSLRTGTGELFF. CDR3 nucleotide sequence: TGTGCCAGCAGCCTGAGGACAGGCACCGGGGAGCTGTTTTTT.

The rearrangement joins TRBV10-3 to TRBJ2-7, with 8 bases that match TRBD2. The germline CDR1 and CDR2 sequences are ENHRY and SYGVKD. This CDR3 region has 13 residues. V was clipped by 8 bases and J by 3 bases; unmatched bases: 6. The CDR3 region has the DNA TGTGCCATCGGTCGGGAGGGCCTCTACGAGCAGTACTTC. It codes for CAIGREGLYEQYF.

V usage is TRBV13 and J usage is TRBJ2-7, with D unclear. The CDR3 has 13 amino acids. V gave up 2 bases and J gave up 0 bases, with 5 bases separating them. Looked up from germline, CDR1 is PRHDT and CDR2 is FYEKMQ (reference sequence). The CDR3 DNA reads TGTGCCAGCAGCTTATGGGGCTCCTACGAGCAGTACTTC. Translation: CASSLWGSYEQYF.

The chain joins TRBV13 to TRBJ2-1, with TRBD2 matching 7 bases. This CDR3 spans 15 amino acids. The germline V gene has CDR1 PRHDT and CDR2 FYEKMQ (reference sequence). V shed 1 base and J 4 bases; nucleotides not matched to a gene: 4. The DNA of the CDR3 is TGTGCCAGCAGCTTAGAGGCTAGCGGATACAATGAGCAGTTCTTC. It codes for CASSLEASGYNEQFF.